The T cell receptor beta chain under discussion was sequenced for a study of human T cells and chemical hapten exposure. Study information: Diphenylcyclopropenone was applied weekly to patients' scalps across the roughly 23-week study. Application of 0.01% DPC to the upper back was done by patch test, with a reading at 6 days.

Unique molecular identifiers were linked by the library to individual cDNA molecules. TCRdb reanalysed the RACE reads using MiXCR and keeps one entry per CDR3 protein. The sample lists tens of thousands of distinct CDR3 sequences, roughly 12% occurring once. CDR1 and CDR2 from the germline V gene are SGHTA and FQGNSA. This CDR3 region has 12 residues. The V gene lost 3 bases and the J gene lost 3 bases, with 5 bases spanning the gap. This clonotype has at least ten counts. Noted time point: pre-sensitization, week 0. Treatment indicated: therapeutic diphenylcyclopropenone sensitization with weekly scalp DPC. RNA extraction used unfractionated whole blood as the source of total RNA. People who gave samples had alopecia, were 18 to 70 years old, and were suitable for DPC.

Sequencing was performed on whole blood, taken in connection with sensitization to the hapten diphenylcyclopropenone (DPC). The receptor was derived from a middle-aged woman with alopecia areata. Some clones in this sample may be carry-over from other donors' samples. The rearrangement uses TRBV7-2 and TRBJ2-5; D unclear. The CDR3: CASSFLEETQYF. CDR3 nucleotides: TGTGCCAGCAGCTTCCTCGAAGAGACCCAGTACTTC.